This T cell receptor (beta chain) was found in a study of blood T cell repertoires in COVID-19. Study context: COVID-19 samples collected from the United States, Italy and Spain covered acute and convalescent phases. T cells, B-cell-depleted T cells, or PBMCs supplied cDNA or gDNA.

In the source study's methods: Reference gene primer amplification in the assay estimated nucleated cell counts. Here immunoSEQ multiplex PCR was the method, and the copy in TCRdb shows in-frame clones only, minus some. V and J calls and clone size are given by that table; D and trimming were obtained from the DNA. The profile covers more than 85,000 clones, with roughly 88% appearing a single time and 7.9% taken by the ten largest. Germline V CDR1 and CDR2: GTSNPN, SVGIG (reference sequence). Trimming stripped 3 bases from V and 0 bases from J, with 3 bases between. The CDR3 is 13 amino acids. This clone turned up a few times.

Specimen: peripheral blood. The rearrangement joins TRBV30 to TRBJ1-6; D call uncertain. This receptor was identified in a woman aged 80 or over with active or convalescent COVID-19. CDR3 protein: CAWSSSYNSPLHF. In nucleotides, the CDR3 is TGTGCCTGGAGCAGCTCCTATAATTCACCCCTCCACTTT.